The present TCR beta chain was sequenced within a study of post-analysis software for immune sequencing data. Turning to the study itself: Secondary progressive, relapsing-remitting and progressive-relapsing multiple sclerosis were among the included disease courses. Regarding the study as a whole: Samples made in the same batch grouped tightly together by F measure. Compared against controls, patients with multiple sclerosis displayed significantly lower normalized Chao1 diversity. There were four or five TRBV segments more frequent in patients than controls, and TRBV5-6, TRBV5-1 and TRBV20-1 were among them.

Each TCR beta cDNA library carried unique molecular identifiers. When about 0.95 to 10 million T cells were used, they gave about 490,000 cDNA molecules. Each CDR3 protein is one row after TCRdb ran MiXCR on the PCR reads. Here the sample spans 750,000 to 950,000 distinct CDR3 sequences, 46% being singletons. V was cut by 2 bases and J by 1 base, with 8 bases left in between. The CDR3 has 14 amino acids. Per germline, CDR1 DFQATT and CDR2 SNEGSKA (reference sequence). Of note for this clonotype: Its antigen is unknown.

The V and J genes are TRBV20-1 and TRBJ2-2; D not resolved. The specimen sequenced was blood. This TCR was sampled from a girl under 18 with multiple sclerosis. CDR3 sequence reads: CSARKDGNTGELFF. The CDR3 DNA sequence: TGCAGTGCTAGAAAAGACGGGAACACCGGGGAGCTGTTTTTT.